The 3 T cell receptor beta chains listed next were all sequenced from one sample in a study of blood T cell repertoires in COVID-19. Only in-frame clones appear in the TCRdb table, and some are missing; sequencing was by immunoSEQ multiplex PCR. This sample has some 6,400 clones, with 84% found just once. The material sequenced was peripheral blood. These receptors all stem from a human donor with active COVID-19. The donor label of this sample is uncertain.

The CDR3 spells CASNSDTGGTEAFF. The CDR3, as DNA: TGTGCCAGCAACTCGGACACGGGGGGAACTGAAGCTTTCTTT. The chain is built from TRBV9 and TRBJ1-1, with a possible D match to TRBD1 (5 bases). The CDR3 is made up of 14 amino acids. Germline V lookup: CDR1 SGDLS, CDR2 YYNGEE. V lost 6 bases and J lost 5, with 17 bases in between. The variable domain in full, completed from reference TRBV9 and TRBJ1-1, reads DSGVTQTPKHLITATGQRVTLRCSPRSGDLSVYWYQQSLDQGLQFLIQYYNGEERAKGNILERFSAQQFPDLHSELNLSSLELGDSALYFCASNSDTGGTEAFFGQGTRLTVV.

The J gene is TRBJ2-7, the V gene TRBV27; 7 bases agree with TRBD1. The V gene end was trimmed by 3 bases and the J gene end by 3 bases; junction bases not matched to a gene: 2. The CDR3 sequence is 13 residues long. Germline loops: CDR1 MNHEY, CDR2 SMNVEV (reference sequence). The CDR3 nucleotides read TGTGCCAGCAGTTTCGGGACAGACTACGAGCAGTACTTC. Amino acid sequence: CASSFGTDYEQYF.

The chain combines TRBV7-2 with TRBJ2-3, with 12 bases aligning to TRBD2. V dropped 5 bases and J dropped 2; count of bases not matched to a gene: 5. CDR1 is SGHTA and CDR2 is FQGNSA in the germline V gene. CDR3 length: 16 amino acids. CDR3 residues: CASSVTSGGSTDTQYF. The DNA for the CDR3 is TGTGCCAGCAGCGTCACTAGCGGGGGGTCCACAGATACGCAGTATTTT.